What follows describes a single T cell receptor (beta chain). The data derive from a study of cytomegalovirus exposure and HLA in healthy donors. On the study more broadly: Researchers previously reported finding fewer than 120 million unique TCR beta sequences from about 179 million T cells.

Germline values: CDR1 LNHDA, CDR2 SQIVND (reference sequence). Trimming took 3 bases from V and 4 from J; bases not matched to a gene: 3. The CDR3 runs 16 residues. The PCR ran on 60 Vbeta and 13 Jbeta primers. Produced via immunoSEQ multiplex PCR; TCRdb's table is partial and in-frame only. This table has roughly 180,000 clones, just under 80% appearing once. The chain uses TRBV19 and TRBJ2-1; 13 bases map to TRBD2. Sequencing was performed on PBMCs. The sequence was obtained from a female donor in good health and CMV-seronegative. Here the CDR3 reads CASSIPLAGGYNEQFF. The CDR3 DNA reads TGTGCCAGTAGTATCCCACTAGCGGGAGGGTACAATGAGCAGTTCTTC. The variable domain in full, completed from reference TRBV19 and TRBJ2-1, reads DGGITQSPKYLFRKEGQNVTLSCEQNLNHDAMYWYRQDPGQGLRLIYYSQIVNDFQKGDIAEGYSVSREKKESFPLTVTSAQKNPTAFYLCASSIPLAGGYNEQFFGPGTRLTVL.